Listed below are T cell receptor beta chains from one sample, sequenced in a study of technical replicates of blood from a few donors. Method: immunoSEQ multiplex PCR; TCRdb's copy keeps in-frame clones and lacks some. The sample carries 65,000 to 80,000 clones, about 92% recorded once. Sequencing was done on a sample of T cells isolated from PBMCs. The receptors were gathered from a human donor in good health. CDR3s include the opening cysteine and the closing phenylalanine or tryptophan. The D gene is left open where the match is weak. Clone size is given for some rows only: seen once, a few or many times, or a class if the clone is expanded.

TRBV27	NA	14	TRBJ1-1	TRBD1	TGTGCCAGCAGTCCTAAGACAGGGGACACTGAAGCTTTCTTT	CASSPKTGDTEAFF
TRBV10-3	NA	12	TRBJ1-3	NA	TGTGCCATTAAGGGGTCTGGAAACACCATATATTTT	CAIKGSGNTIYF
TRBV5-1	NA	15	TRBJ2-1	NA	TGCGCCAGCAGCTTGGGCAGGCGTTCTTTCAATGAGCAGTTCTTC	CASSLGRRSFNEQFF
TRBV6-5	NA	15	TRBJ2-7	TRBD2	TGTGCCAGCAGCCCGGGTGGCAGCGGGACCTACGAGCAGTACTTC	CASSPGGSGTYEQYF
TRBV5-1	NA	15	TRBJ1-3	NA	TGCGCCAGCAGCTTGGATTCGGGGGGCAGAAACACCATATATTTT	CASSLDSGGRNTIYF
TRBV11-1	NA	15	TRBJ2-7	TRBD1	TGTGCCAGCAGCTCTAGACAGGGGGTCTCCTACGAGCAGTACTTC	CASSSRQGVSYEQYF
TRBV7-2	NA	15	TRBJ1-5	NA	TGTGCCAGCAGCTTGTCTGGGGGCGTATGGCAGCCCCAGCATTTT	CASSLSGGVWQPQHF
TRBV7-9	NA	16	TRBJ2-5	TRBD1	TGTGCCAGCAGCTCCGAGGACAGGGGTGGGCAAGAGACCCAGTACTTC	CASSSEDRGGQETQYF
TRBV28	NA	15	TRBJ2-7	TRBD1	TGTGCCAGCAGTACCCCCGGGACAGGGGCTGACGAGCAGTACTTC	CASSTPGTGADEQYF
TRBV11-2	NA	14	TRBJ2-3	NA	TGTGCCAGCAGCAACACCGTGGGGGGATATACGCAGTATTTT	CASSNTVGGYTQYF
TRBV27	NA	16	TRBJ2-7	TRBD1	TGTGCCAGCAGTATCGACGGACAGGGAAGCTCCTACGAGCAGTACTTC	CASSIDGQGSSYEQYF
TRBV4-2	NA	15	TRBJ2-3	NA	TGTGCCAGCAGCCAAGATCTGCGGGTCACAGATACGCAGTATTTT	CASSQDLRVTDTQYF
TRBV6-5	NA	16	TRBJ1-3	TRBD1	TGTGCCAGCAGTTCACCCCAGGGGGCGAGAGGAAACACCATATATTTT	CASSSPQGARGNTIYF
TRBV7-2	NA	14	TRBJ2-7	TRBD2	TGTGCCAGCAGCCGGACTAGCCAATCCTACGAGCAGTACTTC	CASSRTSQSYEQYF
TRBV11-3	few	13	TRBJ1-1	NA	TGTGCCAGCAGCTTAGATCGAAGACGGGAAAAGGTCTTT	CASSLDRRREKVF
TRBV14	once	15	TRBJ2-7	TRBD2	TGTGCCAGCAGCCGAACGCGGGAGGCCTCCTACGAGCAGTACTTC	CASSRTREASYEQYF
TRBV18	once	13	TRBJ1-2	TRBD1	TGTGCCAGCTCCTGGACAGGGGGGGATGGCTACACCTTC	CASSWTGGDGYTF
TRBV5-8	NA	15	TRBJ2-2	TRBD2	TGTGCCAGCAGCTTGATCGGCGCTAGCGGGAGGGCCAGGTTTTTT	CASSLIGASGRARFF
TRBV6-4	NA	15	TRBJ2-3	TRBD2	TGTGCCAGACTTACGGGAGGATCGCCCCACGATACGCAGTATTTT	CARLTGGSPHDTQYF
TRBV2	NA	13	TRBJ1-1	NA	TGTGCCAGCAGTGAAACGGTGAACACTGAAGCTTTCTTT	CASSETVNTEAFF
TRBV19	NA	14	TRBJ2-5	TRBD2	TGTGCCAGTAGTAGGACTAGCGGGAGAGAGACCCAGTACTTC	CASSRTSGRETQYF
TRBV6-7	NA	17	TRBJ2-5	TRBD1	TGTGCCAGCAGTTGGGATCGGGACAGGGGGCGCAGGGAGACCCAGTACTTC	CASSWDRDRGRRETQYF
TRBV4-1	NA	14	TRBJ2-1	NA	TGCGCCAGCAGCCATGAAGGGGAGGACAATGAGCAGTTCTTC	CASSHEGEDNEQFF
TRBV6-6	NA	14	TRBJ2-7	TRBD2	TGTGCCAGCAGAACTAGCGGTTCCTCCTACGAGCAGTACTTC	CASRTSGSSYEQYF
TRBV19	NA	12	TRBJ1-5	NA	TGTGCCAGTAGAGACGGGAATCAGCCCCAGCATTTT	CASRDGNQPQHF
TRBV5-4	NA	13	TRBJ2-5	TRBD2	TGTGCCAGCAGTTATAACGGGAGGGAGACCCAGTACTTC	CASSYNGRETQYF
TRBV9	NA	15	TRBJ2-5	NA	TGTGCCAGCAACAGACCACACTCAGGGGAAGAGACCCAGTACTTC	CASNRPHSGEETQYF
TRBV6-6	NA	16	TRBJ1-5	NA	TGTGCCAGCAGTTTCTCGGGACTTAGAGGATATCAGCCCCAGCATTTT	CASSFSGLRGYQPQHF
TRBV29-1	NA	13	TRBJ2-6	NA	TGCAGCGTTGAGCAGACTGGGGCCAACGTCCTGACTTTC	CSVEQTGANVLTF
TRBV4-1	NA	15	TRBJ2-1	NA	TGCGCCAGCAGCCAACCCGCGGGCTCCTACAATGAGCAGTTCTTC	CASSQPAGSYNEQFF
TRBV7-3	NA	13	TRBJ2-7	NA	TGTGCCAGTAGTGACTCGGAGGGCTACGAGCAGTACTTC	CASSDSEGYEQYF
TRBV7-9	NA	17	TRBJ2-1	NA	TGTGCCAGCAGCCAACCGCCCGGGGCGGGGTCCTACAATGAGCAGTTCTTC	CASSQPPGAGSYNEQFF
TRBV28	NA	16	TRBJ1-5	NA	TGTGCCAGCAGAACCGGGACAAGGGGATTGAATCAGCCCCAGCATTTT	CASRTGTRGLNQPQHF
TRBV11-2	NA	15	TRBJ2-7	TRBD2	TGTGCCAGCAGCCTAGATCCAGCGGGACGGTACGAGCAGTACTTC	CASSLDPAGRYEQYF
TRBV5-1	NA	15	TRBJ1-1	TRBD1	TGCGCCAGCAGCCAGACAGGGGTTAGGAGCACTGAAGCTTTCTTT	CASSQTGVRSTEAFF
TRBV7-2	NA	16	TRBJ2-1	TRBD2	TGTGCCAGCAGCCCTACGCGACTAGCGGGAGACAATGAGCAGTTCTTC	CASSPTRLAGDNEQFF
TRBV30	NA	17	TRBJ1-5	TRBD1	TGTGCCTGGACCGGGACAGGGACATTTTCTAGCAATCAGCCCCAGCATTTT	CAWTGTGTFSSNQPQHF
TRBV7-9	NA	11	TRBJ2-5	NA	TGTGCCAGCAGCCCTCAAGAGACCCAGTACTTC	CASSPQETQYF
TRBV13	NA	14	TRBJ2-1	NA	TGTGCCAGCAGCTTTCTGGGAGGTTACAATGAGCAGTTCTTC	CASSFLGGYNEQFF
TRBV4-3	NA	15	TRBJ1-1	TRBD1	TGCGCCAGCAGCCAAGATTGGCAGGGGGCCACTGAAGCTTTCTTT	CASSQDWQGATEAFF
TRBV7-9	once	13	TRBJ1-5	NA	TGTGCCAGCAGCTTAACTTCCAATCAGCCCCAGCATTTT	CASSLTSNQPQHF
TRBV9	NA	15	TRBJ2-3	NA	TGTGCCAGCAGCGTAGCAACAACATTCACAGATACGCAGTATTTT	CASSVATTFTDTQYF
TRBV7-3	NA	16	TRBJ2-1	TRBD2	TGTGCCAGCAGTCTTAAGGCAGTAGCGGGGCAAAATGAGCAGTTCTTC	CASSLKAVAGQNEQFF
TRBV10-3	NA	15	TRBJ1-2	NA	TGTGCCATCAGCCGAAAGCCCGACAGCCCTATGGGCTACACCTTC	CAISRKPDSPMGYTF
TRBV9	NA	15	TRBJ1-1	NA	TGTGCCAGCAGCGGTTTACTTGGGCGGGACACTGAAGCTTTCTTT	CASSGLLGRDTEAFF
TRBV18	NA	13	TRBJ2-1	NA	TGTGCCAGCTCCCAGGGGAACCACAATGAGCAGTTCTTC	CASSQGNHNEQFF
TRBV4-1	NA	18	TRBJ2-1	TRBD2	TGCGCCAGCAGCCAAGCCCTAGCGGGAGCTGACTCCTACAATGAGCAGTTCTTC	CASSQALAGADSYNEQFF
TRBV6-5	NA	13	TRBJ1-1	NA	TGTGCCAGCGTAGCGGGCTGGAAGACTGAAGCTTTCTTT	CASVAGWKTEAFF
TRBV7-6	NA	13	TRBJ2-1	TRBD2	TGTGCCAGCAGCTTTCCAGCGGGAGGGGAGCAGTTCTTC	CASSFPAGGEQFF
TRBV5-5	NA	13	TRBJ1-5	TRBD1	TGTGCCAGCAGCTGGACAGGGAGTCAGCCCCAGCATTTT	CASSWTGSQPQHF
TRBV19	NA	15	TRBJ1-5	TRBD1	TGTGCCAGTAGTAGGGGACAGGGGCTCAATCAGCCCCAGCATTTT	CASSRGQGLNQPQHF
TRBV19	NA	14	TRBJ2-1	TRBD2	TGTGCCAGTAGTTCGACTAGCGGGAGCCATGAGCAGTTCTTC	CASSSTSGSHEQFF
TRBV15	NA	19	TRBJ2-1	TRBD2	TGTGCCACCAGCAGAGATGTACTAGCGGGCCTTAGCTCCTACAATGAGCAGTTCTTC	CATSRDVLAGLSSYNEQFF
TRBV28	NA	14	TRBJ1-5	NA	TGTGCCAGCAGTTTATCAGGGTGGAATCAGCCCCAGCATTTT	CASSLSGWNQPQHF
TRBV15	NA	13	TRBJ1-1	NA	TGTGCCACCAGCAGAGAGACAGGTGTAGGAGCTTTCTTT	CATSRETGVGAFF
TRBV2	NA	13	TRBJ2-3	NA	TGTGCCAGCAGTGTTCCAGGGCTAGATACGCAGTATTTT	CASSVPGLDTQYF
TRBV9	NA	20	TRBJ2-3	TRBD2	TGTGCCAGCAGCCCCCGATCGTTTGGCCGACTAGCGGTTAACACAGATACGCAGTATTTT	CASSPRSFGRLAVNTDTQYF
TRBV9	NA	17	TRBJ2-3	TRBD2	TGTGCCAGCAGCGTAGGGGGAGCGGGGGGCAGGACAGATACGCAGTATTTT	CASSVGGAGGRTDTQYF
TRBV15	NA	16	TRBJ2-5	TRBD1	TGTGCCACCAGCAGAGTCAGGGGGCGATATGAAGAGACCCAGTACTTC	CATSRVRGRYEETQYF
TRBV4-3	NA	16	TRBJ1-2	NA	TGCGCCAGCAGCCAAGTCGGGGGAGAAACCTTTTATGGCTACACCTTC	CASSQVGGETFYGYTF